The rows below give T cell receptor beta chains drawn from one sample of a study of cytomegalovirus exposure and HLA in healthy donors. The assay was immunoSEQ multiplex PCR, and TCRdb's table has in-frame clones only and misses some. Among 310,000 or so clones listed, about 90% were seen once. Source material: PBMCs. These receptor sequences come from a woman aged 18-35 years in good health and CMV-seronegative. The CDR3 runs from the conserved cysteine through the conserved F or W.

V	J	CDR3
TRBV5-4	TRBJ1-2	CASSLVGGPGGYTF
TRBV18	TRBJ2-1	CASSPLSGGANQFF
TRBV9	TRBJ2-5	CASSVGGGQETQYF
TRBV6-5	TRBJ2-1	CASSKNGGEINEQFF
TRBV11-2	TRBJ2-7	CASTLGGSSYEQYF
TRBV7-9	TRBJ2-1	CASSFWTSGGFYNEQFF
TRBV5-1	TRBJ2-7	CASGQGGHEQYF
TRBV2	TRBJ2-7	CASSIWLAHSYEQYF
TRBV6-5	TRBJ2-1	CASQITTYNEQFF
TRBV5-8	TRBJ2-3	CASSFTSGGVNTQYF
TRBV6-5	TRBJ2-7	CASSYSSGSYEQYF
TRBV2	TRBJ1-4	CASSRGSATNEKLFF
TRBV29-1	TRBJ2-6	CSARIQGSGANVLTF
TRBV10-3	TRBJ1-1	CAISTGVDTEAFF
TRBV9	TRBJ1-2	CASSVGTGPNYGYTF
TRBV30	TRBJ1-1	CAQGQGGNTEAFF
TRBV6-5	TRBJ1-1	CASSYSQGGDTEAFF
TRBV6-1	TRBJ2-7	CASSLTSLGSYEQYF
TRBV10-3	TRBJ1-2	CAISESGQGSTGYTF
TRBV9	TRBJ2-3	CASSVGGGTSTDTQYF
TRBV19	TRBJ2-1	CASSMVSGGNNEQFF
TRBV2	TRBJ2-3	CASSEWTGRGTQYF
TRBV19	TRBJ2-3	CASSTIVASTDTQYF
TRBV28	TRBJ2-4	CASTGGGIAKNIQYF
TRBV19	TRBJ1-2	CASSIAQGDYGYTF